This T cell receptor (beta chain) was captured in a study of early T cells in non-severe SARS-CoV-2 infection. There are a few counts of this clonotype. Antigen unknown. This CDR3 region has 14 residues. Trimming left V 2 bases short and J 1 base short, with 8 bases between. In TCRdb, the 5' RACE reads were re-called with MiXCR into one record per CDR3 protein. The sample holds about 68,000 distinct CDR3 sequences, 10% to 15% seen once. Study-level results: Private and CD4 specificities were missed by VDJdb matching, skewed to anti-spike CD8.

The chain carries TRBV12-3 or TRBV12-4 and TRBJ1-1; D unresolved. The sequencing input was whole blood. This TCR derives from an adult who was a healthcare worker with PCR-confirmed SARS-CoV-2 infection or an uninfected control (not recorded which). The CDR3 DNA is TGTGCCAGCAGTTTATTCAGTTCGAACACTGAAGCTTTCTTT. It encodes CASSLFSSNTEAFF.